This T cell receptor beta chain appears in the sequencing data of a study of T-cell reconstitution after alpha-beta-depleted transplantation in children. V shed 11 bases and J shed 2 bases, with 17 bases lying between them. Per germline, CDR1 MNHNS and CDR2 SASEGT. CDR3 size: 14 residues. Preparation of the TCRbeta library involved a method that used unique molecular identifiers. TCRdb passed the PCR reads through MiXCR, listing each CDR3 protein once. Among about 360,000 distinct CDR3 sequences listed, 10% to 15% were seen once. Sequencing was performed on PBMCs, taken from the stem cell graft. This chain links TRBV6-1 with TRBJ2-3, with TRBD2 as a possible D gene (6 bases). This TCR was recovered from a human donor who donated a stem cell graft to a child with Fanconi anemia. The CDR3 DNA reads TGTGCCGGCCACGGAGAGGGACTCACAGATACGCAGTATTTT. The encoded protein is CAGHGEGLTDTQYF.